A selection of T cell receptor beta chains follows, all from one sample in a study of T cells after yellow fever vaccination. Each CDR3 protein is one row after TCRdb ran MiXCR on the 5' RACE reads. This repertoire shows just over 300,000 distinct CDR3 sequences, more than 3% found once; its top ten account for 20% to 30%. The input for sequencing was PBMCs, taken on the day of the yellow fever booster vaccination. The receptors shown here come from a man aged 18 to 30 who received the YFV17D yellow fever vaccine. Each CDR3 is given without its conserved first and last residue. Size values are once, few and many counts, or a class for expanded clones, and some rows have none.

v_call	clone_size	j_call	cdr3_aa
TRBV6-2/TRBV6-3	many	TRBJ2-2	ASGVVRTLHTGELF
TRBV28	many	TRBJ2-5	ASSGQQGAETQY
TRBV20-1	many	TRBJ2-5	SARDYRGIQETQY
TRBV4-1	few	TRBJ2-6	ASSQLLSSGANVLT
TRBV5-1	many	TRBJ1-4	ASSPRQGVSTNEKLF
TRBV2	.	TRBJ2-1	ASRGLAGAYNEQF
TRBV12-3/TRBV12-4	.	TRBJ2-1	ASSGQGSRNEQF
TRBV5-4	many	TRBJ2-7	ASSSTSGGPYEQY
TRBV12-3/TRBV12-4	many	TRBJ2-3	ASSLRDPKTQY
TRBV7-8	many	TRBJ1-5	ASSLEGQWSNQPQH
TRBV7-2	many	TRBJ2-5	ASSLGYSQETQY
TRBV5-1	.	TRBJ2-3	ASSSRGTGRRTDTQY
TRBV7-2	.	TRBJ2-3	ASSFLTSTDTQY
TRBV23-1	many	TRBJ2-7	ASTRYQDHEQY